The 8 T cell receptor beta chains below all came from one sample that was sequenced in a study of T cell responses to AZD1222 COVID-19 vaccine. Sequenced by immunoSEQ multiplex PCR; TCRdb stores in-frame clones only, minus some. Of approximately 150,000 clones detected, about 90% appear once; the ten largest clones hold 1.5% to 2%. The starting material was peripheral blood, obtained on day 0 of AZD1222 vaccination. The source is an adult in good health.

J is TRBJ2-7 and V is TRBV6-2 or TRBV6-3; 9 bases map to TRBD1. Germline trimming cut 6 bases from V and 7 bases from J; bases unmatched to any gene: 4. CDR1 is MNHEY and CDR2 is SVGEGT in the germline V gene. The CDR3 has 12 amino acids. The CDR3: CASSWTGAEQYF. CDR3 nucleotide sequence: TGTGCCAGCAGCTGGACAGGGGCTGAGCAGTACTTC.

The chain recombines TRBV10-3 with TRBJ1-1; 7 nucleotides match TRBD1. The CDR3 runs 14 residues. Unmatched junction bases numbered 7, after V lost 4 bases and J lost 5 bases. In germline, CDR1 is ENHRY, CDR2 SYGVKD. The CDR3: CAISGQGGGTEAFF. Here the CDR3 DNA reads TGTGCCATCAGTGGACAGGGTGGAGGGACTGAAGCTTTCTTT.

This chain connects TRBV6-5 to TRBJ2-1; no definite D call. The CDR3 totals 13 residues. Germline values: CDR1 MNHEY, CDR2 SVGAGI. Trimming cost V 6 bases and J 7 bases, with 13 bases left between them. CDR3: CASSIGFGNEQFF. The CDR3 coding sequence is TGTGCCAGCAGCATCGGTTTTGGTAATGAGCAGTTCTTC.

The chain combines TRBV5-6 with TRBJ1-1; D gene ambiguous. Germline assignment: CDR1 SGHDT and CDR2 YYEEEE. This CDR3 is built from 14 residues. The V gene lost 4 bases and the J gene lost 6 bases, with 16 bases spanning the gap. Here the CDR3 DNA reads TGTGCCAGCAGCCCTGGAGCCCCGGCATCTGAAGCTTTCTTT. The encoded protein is CASSPGAPASEAFF. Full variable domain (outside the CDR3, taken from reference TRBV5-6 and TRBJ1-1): DAGVTQSPTHLIKTRGQQVTLRCSPKSGHDTVSWYQQALGQGPQFIFQYYEEEERQRGNFPDRFSGHQFPNYSSELNVNALLLGDSALYLCASSPGAPASEAFFGQGTRLTVV.

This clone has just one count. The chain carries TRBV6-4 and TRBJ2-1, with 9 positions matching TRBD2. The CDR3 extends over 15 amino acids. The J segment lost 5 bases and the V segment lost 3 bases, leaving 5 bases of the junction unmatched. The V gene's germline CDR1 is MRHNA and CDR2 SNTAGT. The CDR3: CASSEWASGDNEQFF. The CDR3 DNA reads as TGTGCCAGCAGTGAGTGGGCTAGCGGGGACAATGAGCAGTTCTTC.

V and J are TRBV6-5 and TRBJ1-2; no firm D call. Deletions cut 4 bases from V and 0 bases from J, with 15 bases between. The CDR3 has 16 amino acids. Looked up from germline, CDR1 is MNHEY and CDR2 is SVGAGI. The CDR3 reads CASSSPRRETNYGYTF. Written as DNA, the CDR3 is TGTGCCAGCAGTTCCCCCAGGAGAGAAACTAACTATGGCTACACCTTC.

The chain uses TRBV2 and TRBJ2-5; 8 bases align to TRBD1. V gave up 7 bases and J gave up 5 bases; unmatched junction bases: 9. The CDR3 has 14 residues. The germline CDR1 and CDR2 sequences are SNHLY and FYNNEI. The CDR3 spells CASTRLQGDETQYF. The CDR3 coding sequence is TGTGCCAGCACTAGACTACAGGGGGACGAGACCCAGTACTTC.

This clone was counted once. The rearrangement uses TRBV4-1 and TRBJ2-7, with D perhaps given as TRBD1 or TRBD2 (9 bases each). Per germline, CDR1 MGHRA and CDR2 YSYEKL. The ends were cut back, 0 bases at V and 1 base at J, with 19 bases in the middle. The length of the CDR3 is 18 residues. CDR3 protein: CASSQDILAGQGSYEQYF. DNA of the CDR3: TGCGCCAGCAGCCAAGATATTCTAGCGGGACAGGGATCCTACGAGCAGTACTTC.